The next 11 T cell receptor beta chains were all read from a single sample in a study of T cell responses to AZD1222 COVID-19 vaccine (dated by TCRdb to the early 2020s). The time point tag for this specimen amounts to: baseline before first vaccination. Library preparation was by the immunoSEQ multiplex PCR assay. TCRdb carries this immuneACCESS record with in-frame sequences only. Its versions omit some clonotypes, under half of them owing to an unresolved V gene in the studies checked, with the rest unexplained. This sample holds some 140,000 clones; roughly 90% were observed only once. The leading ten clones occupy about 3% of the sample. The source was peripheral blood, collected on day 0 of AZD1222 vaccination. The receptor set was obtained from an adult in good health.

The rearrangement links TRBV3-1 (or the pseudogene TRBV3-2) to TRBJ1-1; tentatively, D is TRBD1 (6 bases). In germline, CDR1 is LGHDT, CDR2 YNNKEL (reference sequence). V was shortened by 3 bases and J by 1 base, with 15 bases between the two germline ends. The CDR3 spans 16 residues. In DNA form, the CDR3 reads TGTGCCAGCAGCCAGACTGCTCTCAGGGGGAACACTGAAGCTTTCTTT. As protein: CASSQTALRGNTEAFF.

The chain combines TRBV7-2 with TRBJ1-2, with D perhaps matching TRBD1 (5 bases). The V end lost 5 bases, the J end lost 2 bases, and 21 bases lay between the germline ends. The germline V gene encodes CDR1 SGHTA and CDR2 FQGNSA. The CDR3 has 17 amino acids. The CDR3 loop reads CASSLGGERTFNYGYTF. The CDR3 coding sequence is TGTGCCAGCAGCCTGGGAGGGGAGAGGACATTCAACTATGGCTACACCTTC.

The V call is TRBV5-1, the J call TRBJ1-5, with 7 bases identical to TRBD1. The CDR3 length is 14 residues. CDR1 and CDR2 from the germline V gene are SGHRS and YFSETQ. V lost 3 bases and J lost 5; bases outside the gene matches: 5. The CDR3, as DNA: TGCGCCAGCAGCTCGGGACAGTGGGATCAGCCCCAGCATTTT. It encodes CASSSGQWDQPQHF.

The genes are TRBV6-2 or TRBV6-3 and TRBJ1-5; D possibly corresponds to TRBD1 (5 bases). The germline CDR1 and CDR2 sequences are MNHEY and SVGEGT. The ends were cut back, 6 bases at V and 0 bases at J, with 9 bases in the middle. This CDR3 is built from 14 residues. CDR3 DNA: TGTGCCAGCAGCCAGGGTCCTAGCAATCAGCCCCAGCATTTT. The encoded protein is CASSQGPSNQPQHF.

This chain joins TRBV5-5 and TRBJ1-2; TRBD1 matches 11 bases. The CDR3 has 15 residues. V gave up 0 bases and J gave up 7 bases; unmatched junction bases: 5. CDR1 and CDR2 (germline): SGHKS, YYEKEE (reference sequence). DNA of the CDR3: TGTGCCAGCAGCTTGGCCGGACAGGGGGCCGGTGGCTACACCTTC. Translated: CASSLAGQGAGGYTF.

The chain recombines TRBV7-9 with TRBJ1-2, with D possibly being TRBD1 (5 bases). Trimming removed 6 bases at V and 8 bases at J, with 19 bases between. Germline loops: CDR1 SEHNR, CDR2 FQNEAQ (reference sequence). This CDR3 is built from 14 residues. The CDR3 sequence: CASRQDGIRYGYTF. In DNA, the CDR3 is TGTGCCAGCAGACAGGACGGAATTCGTTACGGCTACACCTTC.

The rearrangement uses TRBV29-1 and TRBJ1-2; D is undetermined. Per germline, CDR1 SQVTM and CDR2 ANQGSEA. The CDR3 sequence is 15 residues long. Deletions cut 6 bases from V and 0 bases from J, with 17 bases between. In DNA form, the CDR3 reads TGCAGCGTCGACTTCGACGGCCTATCTAACTATGGCTACACCTTC. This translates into CSVDFDGLSNYGYTF. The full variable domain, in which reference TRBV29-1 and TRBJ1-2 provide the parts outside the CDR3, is SAVISQKPSRDICQRGTSLTIQCQVDSQVTMMFWYRQQPGQSLTLIATANQGSEATYESGFVIDKFPISRPNLTFSTLTVSNMSPEDSSIYLCSVDFDGLSNYGYTFGSGTRLTVV.

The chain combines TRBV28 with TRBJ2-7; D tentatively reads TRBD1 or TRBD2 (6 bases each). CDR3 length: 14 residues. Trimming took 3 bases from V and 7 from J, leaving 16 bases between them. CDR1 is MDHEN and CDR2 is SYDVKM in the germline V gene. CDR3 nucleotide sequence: TGTGCCAGCAGTTTTCTCTCGGGGGCGCGGGAGCAGTACTTC. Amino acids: CASSFLSGAREQYF.

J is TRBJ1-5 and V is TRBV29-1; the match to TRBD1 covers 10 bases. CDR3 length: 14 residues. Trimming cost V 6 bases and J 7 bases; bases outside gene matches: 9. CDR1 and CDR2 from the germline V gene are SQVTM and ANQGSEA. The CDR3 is CSVRTGGSTQPQHF. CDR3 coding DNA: TGCAGCGTACGGACAGGGGGTAGTACGCAGCCCCAGCATTTT.

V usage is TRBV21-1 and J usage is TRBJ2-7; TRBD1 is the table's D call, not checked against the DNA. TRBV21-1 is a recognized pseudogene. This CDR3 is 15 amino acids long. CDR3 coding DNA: TGTGCCAGCAGCAAAGTGGAACAGGGGGCTTGCGAGCAGTACTTC. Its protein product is CASSKVEQGACEQYF.

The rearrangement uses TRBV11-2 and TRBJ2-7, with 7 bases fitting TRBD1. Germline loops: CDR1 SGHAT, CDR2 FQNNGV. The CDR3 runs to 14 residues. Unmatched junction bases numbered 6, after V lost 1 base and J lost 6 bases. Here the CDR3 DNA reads TGTGCCAGCAGCTTAGGCCCAACAGGGGTCGAGCAGTACTTC. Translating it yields CASSLGPTGVEQYF.